A selection of T cell receptor beta chains follows, all from one sample in a study of T cells in Graves' hyperthyroidism and ophthalmopathy. TCRdb recomputed calls from the multiplex PCR reads with MiXCR, one row per CDR3 protein. The sample consists of about 350,000 distinct CDR3 sequences, approximately 14% of them appearing once. The sample comprised blood. The receptors here all came from a woman under 40 with Graves' hyperthyroidism. Both conserved end residues are part of each CDR3. Each record gives: clone size, V gene, J gene, D gene, CDR3 DNA, CDR3 protein. D genes are given only for firm matches. Rows give clone size only sometimes, using once, few, many, or a class for an expanded clone.

many	TRBV11-2	TRBJ2-1	TRBD2	TGTGCCAGCAGCTTAGACCTACGACTAGCGGGGTACAATGAGCAGTTCTTC	CASSLDLRLAGYNEQFF
many	TRBV7-9	TRBJ2-1	NA	TGTGCCAGCAGCTTCGGGGGTGAGCAGTTCTTC	CASSFGGEQFF
many	TRBV7-2	TRBJ2-3	NA	TGTGCCAGCAGCCCGACGCGGGCCACAGATACGCAGTATTTT	CASSPTRATDTQYF
many	TRBV6-2/TRBV6-3	TRBJ2-5	TRBD1	TGTGCCAGCGCAACAGGGGCGTCGACCCAGTACTTC	CASATGASTQYF
NA	TRBV4-2	TRBJ2-7	NA	TGTGCCAGCAGCCAATCAGGACAGAGCTGCGAGCAGTACTTC	CASSQSGQSCEQYF
NA	TRBV29-1	TRBJ2-2	NA	TGCAGCGTCCTAGTCGCCACCGGGGAGCTGTTTTTT	CSVLVATGELFF
many	TRBV10-3	TRBJ1-1	NA	TGTGCCATCAGTGACGCCGGGACGGGGAACACTGAAGCTTTCTTT	CAISDAGTGNTEAFF
NA	TRBV30	TRBJ1-1	NA	TGTGCCTGGAGTGTGGACAGAGGCCGAACTGAAGCTTTCTTT	CAWSVDRGRTEAFF
few	TRBV28	TRBJ2-4	NA	TGTGCCAGCAGTTTCGAGGCAGGGAAAAACATTCAGTACTTC	CASSFEAGKNIQYF
many	TRBV11-2	TRBJ2-7	NA	TGTGCCAGCAGCCGATTACTCCTTACCGAGCAGTACTTC	CASSRLLLTEQYF
many	TRBV12-3/TRBV12-4	TRBJ1-4	TRBD1	TGTGCCAGCAGTCATGACAGGGATGAAAAACTGTTTTTT	CASSHDRDEKLFF
many	TRBV5-1	TRBJ2-7	NA	TGCGCCAGCAGCTTGGCTGGCAGGGAGTACGAGCAGTACTTC	CASSLAGREYEQYF
few	TRBV20-1	TRBJ1-2	NA	TGCAGTGCTAGGCTACAGGATTTCTATGGCTACACCTTC	CSARLQDFYGYTF
NA	TRBV7-9	TRBJ2-7	NA	TGTGCCAGCAGCTTCACGAACTACGAGCAGTACTTC	CASSFTNYEQYF
NA	TRBV20-1	TRBJ1-6	NA	TGCAGTGCTAGAGACCAGAATTCACCCCTCCACTTT	CSARDQNSPLHF
few	TRBV7-9	TRBJ2-3	NA	TGTGCCAGCAGCTTAGCGCTGAGGGAAGATACGCAGTATTTT	CASSLALREDTQYF
few	TRBV3-1	TRBJ2-2	NA	TGTGCCAGCAGCCAATTAGCTGCACCGGCTGGGGAGCTGTTTTTT	CASSQLAAPAGELFF
many	TRBV3-1	TRBJ2-7	TRBD1	TGTGCCAGCAGCCAGGGGACAGGGGCCGAGCAGTACTTC	CASSQGTGAEQYF
few	TRBV6-1	TRBJ1-4	TRBD1	TGTGCCAGCAGTGAGGACAGGGTTCGTGAAAAACTGTTTTTT	CASSEDRVREKLFF
many	TRBV6-1	TRBJ1-2	NA	TGTGCCAGCAGTTATGAGAGCGGGACCTATGGCTACACCTTC	CASSYESGTYGYTF
few	TRBV15	TRBJ1-6	TRBD1	TGTGCCACCAGCAGAGGGACAGGGGGTTCACCCCTCCACTTT	CATSRGTGGSPLHF
many	TRBV7-9	TRBJ1-2	NA	TGTGCCAGCAGCTCTGAGGGAGGCGGGATCCAGAAGAGCTACACCTTC	CASSSEGGGIQKSYTF
many	TRBV6-1	TRBJ2-1	TRBD2	TGTGCCAGCAGTGAGTATAGCGGGAGCTCCTACAATGAGCAGTTCTTC	CASSEYSGSSYNEQFF
few	TRBV10-2	TRBJ1-4	TRBD1	TGCGCCAGCAGTGAGGTCCTGGTTTGGGACAGTCGAGAAAAACTGTTTTTT	CASSEVLVWDSREKLFF
few	TRBV7-2	TRBJ1-2	NA	TGTGCCAGCACCTCCCCGCGGGGAAGGGGGGGCTACACCTTC	CASTSPRGRGGYTF
many	TRBV11-1	TRBJ2-3	NA	TGTGCCAGCAGCCTAAGACTAGAAGATACGCAGTATTTT	CASSLRLEDTQYF
many	TRBV6-1	TRBJ1-2	NA	TGTGCCAGCAGCTCTGGTCAAGGCTACACCTTC	CASSSGQGYTF
many	TRBV12-3/TRBV12-4	TRBJ2-2	NA	TGTGCCAACATGGCCGGGACATCGAACACCGGGGAGCTGTTTTTT	CANMAGTSNTGELFF
NA	TRBV6-1	TRBJ2-5	TRBD1	TGTGCCAGCGGACCTTACTCCGGGACAGGTCAAAAAGAGACCCAGTACTTC	CASGPYSGTGQKETQYF
many	TRBV12-3/TRBV12-4	TRBJ2-2	NA	TGTGCCAGCAAGAATATAGAGGGGAACACCGGGGAGCTGTTTTTT	CASKNIEGNTGELFF
NA	TRBV7-6	TRBJ2-1	NA	TGTGCCAGCAGCTCTGGTCCTCACAATGAGCAGTTCTTC	CASSSGPHNEQFF
many	TRBV28	TRBJ1-1	NA	TGTGCCAGCAGTCCAGGGGTGAGGGGAGCTTTCTTT	CASSPGVRGAFF
many	TRBV11-2	TRBJ2-1	TRBD1	TGTGCCAGCAGCTTAGATCCCGACAGGGGGCTTTACAATGAGCAGTTCTTC	CASSLDPDRGLYNEQFF
NA	TRBV2	TRBJ2-7	NA	TGTGCCAGCAGGCGCAGCGAATCCTACGAGCAGTACTTC	CASRRSESYEQYF
NA	TRBV5-6	TRBJ2-7	TRBD2	TGTGCCAGCAGCTTGTTGACTAGCGGGAAATGTGAGCAGTACTTC	CASSLLTSGKCEQYF
few	TRBV12-3/TRBV12-4	TRBJ1-4	NA	TGTGCCAGCAGTTTTGGGCGGGCTAATGAAAAACTGTTTTTT	CASSFGRANEKLFF
many	TRBV28	TRBJ1-1	NA	TGTGCCAGCAGAACCACAGGGTCAGGCACTGAAGCTTTCTTT	CASRTTGSGTEAFF